Following are 15 T cell receptor beta chains from one sample sequenced in a study of blood T cell repertoires in COVID-19. Generated by immunoSEQ multiplex PCR, the TCRdb table keeps only in-frame clones and is missing some. In the table there are more than 150,000 clones, around 86% of which are singletons. The sample taken for sequencing was peripheral blood. The source is a man in his sixties with acute or convalescent COVID-19.

The rearrangement joins TRBV19 to TRBJ1-2; a possible D gene is TRBD1 (6 bases). CDR3 length: 15 residues. The germline CDR1 and CDR2 sequences are LNHDA and SQIVND (reference sequence). The ends were cut back, 7 bases at V and 4 bases at J, with 19 bases in the middle. The chain's CDR3 is CASTSYGGSTYGYTF. The CDR3 coding sequence is TGTGCCAGTACCTCGTATGGGGGCTCGACCTATGGCTACACCTTC.

V and J are TRBV27 and TRBJ1-1; the D gene is possibly TRBD1 (6 bases). V was trimmed by 5 bases and J by 1 base, leaving 11 bases between them. The CDR3 spans 14 residues. CDR1 and CDR2 (germline): MNHEY, SMNVEV (reference sequence). DNA of the CDR3: TGTGCCAGCAGTGTCCGACAGGCGAACACTGAAGCTTTCTTT. This gives the protein CASSVRQANTEAFF.

The chain joins TRBV19 to TRBJ1-1; 7 nucleotides agree with TRBD1. The germline V gene has CDR1 LNHDA and CDR2 SQIVND (reference sequence). V gave up 5 bases and J gave up 2 bases; unmatched junction bases: 5. This CDR3 has 14 amino acids. CDR3 coding DNA: TGTGCCAGTAGTCATTGGGACAGTAACACTGAAGCTTTCTTT. Translation: CASSHWDSNTEAFF.

The chain couples TRBV4-1 to TRBJ1-6, with 9 bases aligning to TRBD1. The CDR3 consists of 17 residues. V gave up 1 base and J gave up 9 bases; unmatched junction bases: 10. Germline V gives CDR1 MGHRA, CDR2 YSYEKL. The CDR3 region has the DNA TGCGCCAGCAGCCAAGGGGGGGGACAGGGTAGTTCTTCACCCCTCCACTTT. Protein product: CASSQGGGQGSSSPLHF.

The chain couples TRBV29-1 to TRBJ2-1, with 8 bases lining up with TRBD1. The CDR3 is 13 amino acids. The trim removed 6 bases at V and 5 bases at J, leaving 6 bases unmatched. Germline assignment: CDR1 SQVTM and CDR2 ANQGSEA. For the CDR3, the DNA is TGCAGCGTAGGACAGGGTAAGCACAATGAGCAGTTCTTC. Translating it yields CSVGQGKHNEQFF.

V and J are TRBV9 and TRBJ2-3; 7 nucleotides agree with TRBD2. Looked up from germline, CDR1 is SGDLS and CDR2 is YYNGEE. CDR3 length equals 14 residues. With V trimmed by 4 bases and J by 4 bases, 6 bases remained unmatched. CDR3 nucleotides: TGTGCCAGCAGCCCCCGAACTAGCGCAGATACGCAGTATTTT. Protein sequence: CASSPRTSADTQYF.

The chain links TRBV30 to TRBJ2-4; the D gene is possibly TRBD1 (5 bases). V lost 2 bases, J lost 0 bases, and 8 bases lay in between. Germline lookup yields CDR1 GTSNPN and CDR2 SVGIG (reference sequence). There are 14 residues in the CDR3. CDR3 protein: CAWSKGLAKNIQYF. The CDR3 DNA is TGTGCCTGGAGTAAGGGGCTAGCCAAAAACATTCAGTACTTC.

The chain recombines TRBV28 with TRBJ1-2, with a possible D match to TRBD1 (5 bases). The CDR3 length is 13 residues. V was trimmed by 3 bases and J by 5 bases, leaving 10 bases between them. CDR1 and CDR2 from the germline V gene are MDHEN and SYDVKM. Written as DNA, the CDR3 is TGTGCCAGCAGTTTCAGGGCGGGATATGGCTACACCTTC. Encoded protein: CASSFRAGYGYTF.

The chain joins TRBV7-2 to TRBJ2-7; D gene unclear. This CDR3 contains 15 residues. CDR1 and CDR2 (germline): SGHTA, FQGNSA. Trimming cost V 2 bases and J 3 bases, with 14 bases left between them. CDR3 nucleotides: TGTGCCAGCAGCTTAACGGCGGATACTTACTACGAGCAGTACTTC. Translated: CASSLTADTYYEQYF.

The rearrangement uses TRBV27 and TRBJ2-6, with D possibly TRBD1 on 5 matching bases. The CDR3 extends over 16 amino acids. Germline CDR1 is MNHEY and CDR2 is SMNVEV (reference sequence). Trimming pared 6 bases from V and 2 bases from J, leaving 14 bases between. The CDR3 sequence is CASRLTGTPGANVLTF. In DNA form, the CDR3 reads TGTGCCAGCAGACTAACAGGAACTCCTGGGGCCAACGTCCTGACTTTC.

The gene calls are TRBV21-1 and TRBJ1-3; no DNA check was done on the table's D call, TRBD1. TRBV21-1 constitutes a pseudogene. The CDR3 length is 14 residues. Here the CDR3 reads CASYRGDSGNTIYF. CDR3 nucleotide sequence: TGTGCCAGTTACAGGGGGGACTCTGGAAACACCATATATTTT.

This chain joins TRBV7-9 and TRBJ1-6, with D perhaps TRBD1 (5 bases). The V gene lost 4 bases and the J gene lost 8 bases, with 18 bases spanning the gap. Germline V gene data show CDR1 as SEHNR and CDR2 as FQNEAQ (reference sequence). The CDR3 runs to 16 residues. CDR3 sequence: CASSSTAGTPDSPLHF. The CDR3 nucleotides are TGTGCCAGCAGCTCCACTGCCGGGACTCCGGATTCACCCCTCCACTTT.

The chain couples TRBV6-2 or TRBV6-3 to TRBJ2-7; TRBD2 agrees at 11 bases. The V segment lost 2 bases and the J segment 2 bases; nucleotides outside the gene matches: 2. The germline gives CDR1 MNHEY, CDR2 SVGEGT. The CDR3 sequence is 15 residues long. In DNA, the CDR3 is TGTGCCAGCAGTTACATAGCGGGAGGGCCCTACGAGCAGTACTTC. The encoded protein is CASSYIAGGPYEQYF.

The V gene is TRBV27, the J gene TRBJ2-1; a possible D gene is TRBD1 (6 bases). V was shortened by 6 bases and J by 3 bases, with 9 bases between the two germline ends. The germline V gene has CDR1 MNHEY and CDR2 SMNVEV (reference sequence). The CDR3 sequence is 13 residues long. CDR3 DNA: TGTGCCAGCAGCTACAGGGTCTACAATGAGCAGTTCTTC. Translation gives CASSYRVYNEQFF.

The rearrangement joins TRBV5-8 to TRBJ2-3; 12 bases line up with TRBD2. With V trimmed by 5 bases and J by 8 bases, 15 bases remained unmatched. This CDR3 comprises 17 residues. Germline CDR1 reads SGHTS; CDR2 reads YDEGEE. Written as DNA, the CDR3 is TGTGCCAGCAGGCGGCCGGGACTAGCGGGCCCTCGGGTTACGCAGTATTTT. Its protein is CASRRPGLAGPRVTQYF.